This TCR beta chain was recovered during a study of shared clonotypes between healthy human individuals. With regard to this clone: Its target is unknown.

General observations from the study: Tissue TCR repertoires likely differ from these blood-only repertoires. For naive CD4 cells, 4% to 5% of clonotypes were shared across a handful of donors.

Sorted-subset replicate PCRs used about 190 ng of genomic DNA. This amount corresponded to 25,000 to 30,000 T cell genomes. Clones were sequenced by immunoSEQ multiplex PCR, and TCRdb holds only the in-frame ones, with some missing. The repertoire has about 580,000 clones, roughly 98% of them found once; the top ten carry approximately 0.3%. CD8 cells regarded as naive lacked CD45RO, were positively chosen for CCR7, and omitted terminally differentiated effector memory CD45RA+ cells. Recent acute infections and vaccinations were absent in the healthy HIV-negative adult donors. Sequenced material: naive CD8+ T cells sorted from blood. The TCR sequence derives from a man aged 30-40 years in good health.

The CDR3 nucleotides read TGTGCCAGCAGTTACGCACAGGGGGCAAGTGGCTACACCTTC. Residues: CASSYAQGASGYTF. The chain employs TRBV6-5 and TRBJ1-2; 9 nucleotides line up with TRBD1. Germline CDR1 reads MNHEY; CDR2 reads SVGAGI. Trimming cost V 2 bases and J 7 bases; bases outside gene matches: 5. The CDR3 has 14 amino acids.